Listed below are T cell receptor beta chains from one sample, sequenced in a study of blood T cell repertoires in COVID-19. Generated by immunoSEQ multiplex PCR, the TCRdb table keeps only in-frame clones and is missing some. The data contain about 320,000 clones, around nine tenths of them singletons. What was sequenced was PBMCs or T cells enriched from blood (not recorded which). The receptors here all came from a man between 60 and 75 years old who had recovered from COVID-19. CDR3s include the opening cysteine and the closing phenylalanine or tryptophan. Each record gives: CDR3 DNA, CDR3 protein, V gene, J gene, D gene, clone size, CDR3 length. A D gene is named only where the DNA matches it firmly. Part of the rows lack a size; the others show once, few, many or a class for expanded clones.

DNA: TGTGCCAGCAGTTACTCGGGATATATAGGACAGTCCTACGAGCAGTACTTC
CDR3: CASSYSGYIGQSYEQYF
V: TRBV6-2/TRBV6-3
J: TRBJ2-7
D: .
size: .
length: 17

DNA: TGTGCCAGCAGTGGGACTCAGGGCGCCGGGACTAATGAAAAACTGTTTTTT
CDR3: CASSGTQGAGTNEKLFF
V: TRBV28
J: TRBJ1-4
D: .
size: .
length: 17

DNA: TGCGCCAGCAGCCGAGAGGGACTAGCGGGAGTCACAGATACGCAGTATTTT
CDR3: CASSREGLAGVTDTQYF
V: TRBV4-1
J: TRBJ2-3
D: TRBD2
size: .
length: 17

DNA: TGTGCCAGCAGCCAAGGACGGGGCGAGCAGTACTTC
CDR3: CASSQGRGEQYF
V: TRBV3-1/TRBV3-2
J: TRBJ2-7
D: .
size: .
length: 12

DNA: TGTGCCTGGAGTGCCAGAACAGGGGTCACTGAAGCTTTCTTT
CDR3: CAWSARTGVTEAFF
V: TRBV30
J: TRBJ1-1
D: TRBD1
size: .
length: 14

DNA: TGCGCCAGCAGTCAATCGGGACAGGGGGACACTGAAGCTTTCTTT
CDR3: CASSQSGQGDTEAFF
V: TRBV23-1
J: TRBJ1-1
D: TRBD1
size: .
length: 15

DNA: TGTGCCAGCAGCTTAGGGCAGCGCGGGCAGAATTCACCCCTCCACTTT
CDR3: CASSLGQRGQNSPLHF
V: TRBV11-2
J: TRBJ1-6
D: .
size: once
length: 16

DNA: TGTGCCAGCAGCTTAGCTCGGCTAGCGGGAGCATTCACCGGGGAGCTGTTTTTT
CDR3: CASSLARLAGAFTGELFF
V: TRBV7-8
J: TRBJ2-2
D: TRBD2
size: .
length: 18

DNA: TGTGCCAGCAGACGGGGACAGGGTTTCAACGAGCAGTACTTC
CDR3: CASRRGQGFNEQYF
V: TRBV6-5
J: TRBJ2-7
D: TRBD1
size: .
length: 14

DNA: TGTGCCAGCAGTTCCAGGGTAACCAATGAGCAGTTCTTC
CDR3: CASSSRVTNEQFF
V: TRBV28
J: TRBJ2-1
D: .
size: .
length: 13

DNA: TGTGCCAGCAGCGTAGCACAGAGCACAGATACGCAGTATTTT
CDR3: CASSVAQSTDTQYF
V: TRBV9
J: TRBJ2-3
D: .
size: .
length: 14